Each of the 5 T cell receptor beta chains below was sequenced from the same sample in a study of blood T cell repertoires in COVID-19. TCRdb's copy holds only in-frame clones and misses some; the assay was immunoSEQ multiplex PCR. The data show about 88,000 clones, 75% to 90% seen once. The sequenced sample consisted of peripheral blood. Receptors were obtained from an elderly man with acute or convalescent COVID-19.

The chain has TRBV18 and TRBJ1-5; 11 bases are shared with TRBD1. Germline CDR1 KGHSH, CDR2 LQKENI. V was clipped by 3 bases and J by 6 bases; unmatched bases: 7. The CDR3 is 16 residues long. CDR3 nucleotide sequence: TGTGCCAGCTCACCGCTGGGGACAGGGGGACCTCAGCCCCAGCATTTT. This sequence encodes CASSPLGTGGPQPQHF.

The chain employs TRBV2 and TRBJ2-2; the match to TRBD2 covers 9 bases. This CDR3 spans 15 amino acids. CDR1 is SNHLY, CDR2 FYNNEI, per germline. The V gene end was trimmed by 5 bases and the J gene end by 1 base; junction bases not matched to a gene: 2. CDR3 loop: CASSRLAENTGELFF. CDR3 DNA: TGTGCCAGCAGTCGACTAGCGGAGAACACCGGGGAGCTGTTTTTT.

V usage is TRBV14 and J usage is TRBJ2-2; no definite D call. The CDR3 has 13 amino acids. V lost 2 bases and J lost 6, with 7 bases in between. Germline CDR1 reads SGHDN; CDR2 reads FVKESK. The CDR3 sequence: CASSQQSAGELFF. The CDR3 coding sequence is TGTGCCAGCAGCCAACAATCGGCCGGGGAGCTGTTTTTT.

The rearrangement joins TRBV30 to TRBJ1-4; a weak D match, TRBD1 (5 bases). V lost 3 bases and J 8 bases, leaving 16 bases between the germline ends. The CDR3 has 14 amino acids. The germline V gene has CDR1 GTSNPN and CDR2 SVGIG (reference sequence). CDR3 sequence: CAWRGQGITEKLFF. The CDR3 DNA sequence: TGTGCCTGGAGAGGGCAGGGAATAACAGAAAAACTGTTTTTT. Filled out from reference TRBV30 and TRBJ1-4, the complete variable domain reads SQTIHQWPATLVQPVGSPLSLECTVEGTSNPNLYWYRQAAGRGLQLLFYSVGIGQISSEVPQNLSASRPQDRQFILSSKKLLLSDSGFYLCAWRGQGITEKLFFGSGTQLSVL.

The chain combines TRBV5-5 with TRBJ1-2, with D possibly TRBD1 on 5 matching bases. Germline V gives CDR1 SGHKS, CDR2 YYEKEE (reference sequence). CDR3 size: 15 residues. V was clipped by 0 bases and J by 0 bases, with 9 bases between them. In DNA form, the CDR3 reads TGTGCCAGCAGCTTGGTGACAGACCCTAACTATGGCTACACCTTC. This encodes CASSLVTDPNYGYTF.